The 26 T cell receptor beta chains in this list originate from one sample, sequenced in a study of blood T cell repertoires in COVID-19. TCRdb's copy holds only in-frame clones and misses some; the assay was immunoSEQ multiplex PCR. The sample lists 55,000 to 80,000 clones, roughly nine tenths occurring once. Material: peripheral blood. These TCRs come from an elderly man with acute or convalescent COVID-19.

The chain is built from TRBV14 and TRBJ2-3; 14 bases map to TRBD2. V dropped 1 base and J dropped 4; count of bases not matched to a gene: 1. The CDR3 loop spans 16 amino acids. Germline CDR1 reads SGHDN; CDR2 reads FVKESK. The CDR3 protein is CASSQGTSGGPDTQYF. The CDR3 DNA is TGTGCCAGCAGCCAAGGGACTAGCGGGGGGCCAGATACGCAGTATTTT.

CDR3 in amino acids: CASSLEGSGYTF. The CDR3 DNA reads as TGCGCCAGCAGCTTGGAGGGGTCAGGCTACACCTTC. J is TRBJ1-2 and V is TRBV5-1, with a tentative D call TRBD1 (5 bases). The germline V gene encodes CDR1 SGHRS and CDR2 YFSETQ. The CDR3 sequence is 12 residues long. V gave up 0 bases and J gave up 8 bases, with 8 bases separating them. Together with reference TRBV5-1 and TRBJ1-2, the CDR3 gives the full variable domain: KAGVTQTPRYLIKTRGQQVTLSCSPISGHRSVSWYQQTPGQGLQFLFEYFSETQRNKGNFPGRFSGRQFSNSRSEMNVSTLELGDSALYLCASSLEGSGYTFGSGTRLTVV.

The chain employs TRBV12-5 and TRBJ1-4; 7 bases line up with TRBD1. V gave up 4 bases and J gave up 4 bases; unmatched junction bases: 12. Germline CDR1 LGHNT, CDR2 FRNRAP. The CDR3 extends over 17 amino acids. DNA of the CDR3: TGTGCTAGTGGTTCGATCCTAACAGGGGCTTTTAATGAAAAACTGTTTTTT. Encoded protein: CASGSILTGAFNEKLFF. Drawing the rest from reference TRBV12-5 and TRBJ1-4, the complete variable domain is DARVTQTPRHKVTEMGQEVTMRCQPILGHNTVFWYRQTMMQGLELLAYFRNRAPLDDSGMPKDRFSAEMPDATLATLKIQPSEPRDSAVYFCASGSILTGAFNEKLFFGSGTQLSVL.

In this sample, this clone turned up once. The V call is TRBV5-5, the J call TRBJ2-7; 8 positions match TRBD2. This CDR3 has 15 amino acids. CDR1 is SGHKS, CDR2 YYEKEE, per germline (reference sequence). Losses at the gene ends were 2 bases for V and 4 bases for J; bases not matched to a gene: 8. CDR3: CASSFGIAGSYEQYF. CDR3 bases: TGTGCCAGCAGCTTCGGGATAGCGGGATCATACGAGCAGTACTTC. Full variable domain (remainder filled in from reference TRBV5-5 and TRBJ2-7): DAGVTQSPTHLIKTRGQQVTLRCSPISGHKSVSWYQQVLGQGPQFIFQYYEKEERGRGNFPDRFSARQFPNYSSELNVNALLLGDSALYLCASSFGIAGSYEQYFGPGTRLTVT.

This clone was observed a handful of times. V and J are TRBV2 and TRBJ2-2; TRBD1 might be the D (6 bases). Germline V gene data show CDR1 as SNHLY and CDR2 as FYNNEI. The germline V and J ends were trimmed by 8 bases and 3 bases, with 16 bases remaining between them. CDR3 size: 15 residues. As DNA, the CDR3 is TGTGCCAGCCGGGACACTCGTTCCGACACCGGGGAGCTGTTTTTT. The encoded protein is CASRDTRSDTGELFF. The entire variable domain, with the rest obtained from reference TRBV2 and TRBJ2-2, is as follows: EPEVTQTPSHQVTQMGQEVILRCVPISNHLYFYWYRQILGQKVEFLVSFYNNEISEKSEIFDDQFSVERPDGSNFTLKIRSTKLEDSAMYFCASRDTRSDTGELFFGEGSRLTVL.

This clone was counted once. The chain links TRBV11-2 to TRBJ2-3; TRBD2 matches at 11 bases. This CDR3 contains 16 residues. From germline, CDR1 is SGHAT and CDR2 FQNNGV. The V gene end was trimmed by 2 bases and the J gene end by 3 bases; junction bases not matched to a gene: 4. The DNA of the CDR3 is TGTGCCAGCAGCTTAACTAGCGGGGGCCGTACAGATACGCAGTATTTT. Translating gives CASSLTSGGRTDTQYF.

This rearrangement joins TRBV3-1 (or the pseudogene TRBV3-2) to TRBJ1-6, with D perhaps TRBD1 (5 bases). The CDR3 runs 12 residues. From germline, CDR1 is LGHDT and CDR2 YNNKEL (reference sequence). Trimming took off 2 bases at V and 11 bases at J, with 7 bases between the two ends. Here the CDR3 reads CASSQPGAPLHF. CDR3 sequence (DNA): TGTGCCAGCAGCCAACCGGGGGCACCCCTCCACTTT.

The chain has TRBV4-1 and TRBJ1-5, with 11 bases fitting TRBD1. V was pared by 1 base and J by 1 base, with 9 bases of the junction left unmatched. Germline V gene lookup returns CDR1 MGHRA and CDR2 YSYEKL. The CDR3 has 19 amino acids. CDR3 region: CASSQGGTGGFWSNQPQHF. The CDR3 DNA is TGCGCCAGCAGCCAAGGAGGGACAGGGGGTTTTTGGAGCAATCAGCCCCAGCATTTT.

The rearrangement links TRBV5-1 to TRBJ2-7, with 7 positions matching TRBD1. The CDR3 is made up of 14 amino acids. Germline CDR1 and CDR2: SGHRS and YFSETQ. With 3 bases clipped from V and 4 bases from J, the junction kept 7 bases outside the gene matches. CDR3 sequence (DNA): TGCGCCAGCAGCTCTGGACAGGACGATTACGAGCAGTACTTC. Translating it yields CASSSGQDDYEQYF.

The chain combines TRBV7-3 with TRBJ2-1, with a tentative D call TRBD1 (5 bases). Germline lookup yields CDR1 SGHTA and CDR2 FQGTGA. V was cut by 5 bases and J by 5 bases, with 10 bases left in between. This CDR3 contains 13 residues. Here the CDR3 reads CASSMTVNNEQFF. The DNA for the CDR3 is TGTGCCAGCAGCATGACAGTAAACAATGAGCAGTTCTTC.

The rearrangement links TRBV7-2 to TRBJ1-3; 9 bases fit TRBD1. In germline, CDR1 is SGHTA, CDR2 FQGNSA. J gave up 4 bases and V 5 bases, and 6 bases lay outside the gene matches. The CDR3 consists of 15 residues. CDR3 in amino acids: CASSRGTGIGNTIYF. CDR3 sequence (DNA): TGTGCCAGCAGCAGGGGGACAGGGATCGGAAACACCATATATTTT.

The rearrangement joins TRBV5-1 to TRBJ2-1; 11 nucleotides align to TRBD2. This CDR3 contains 17 residues. V was clipped by 2 bases and J by 8 bases; unmatched bases: 12. The V gene's germline CDR1 is SGHRS and CDR2 YFSETQ. CDR3 in DNA: TGCGCCAGCAGCTTTACCACTAGCGGGAGTTCCGGCTATGAGCAGTTCTTC. It specifies CASSFTTSGSSGYEQFF.

In DNA, the CDR3 is TGCGCCAGCAGTCAATCGCCCATTGAGGGAAGGATAAATAACTATGGCTACACCTTC. It specifies CASSQSPIEGRINNYGYTF. This chain connects TRBV23-1 to TRBJ1-2; D uncertain. TRBV23-1 is assigned to the ORF class and has an uncertain function. This CDR3 region has 19 residues. V was shortened by 0 bases and J by 1 base, with 21 bases between the two germline ends.

This clone has only one observation. The V gene is TRBV3-1 (or the pseudogene TRBV3-2), the J gene TRBJ1-5, with D unclear. The CDR3 runs 13 residues. The V end was cut by 4 bases, the J end by 3 bases, with 7 bases between. In germline, CDR1 is LGHDT, CDR2 YNNKEL (reference sequence). CDR3 coding DNA: TGTGCCAGCAGCCTTACTGACAATCAGCCCCAGCATTTT. It yields the protein CASSLTDNQPQHF.

This chain uses TRBV5-1 with TRBJ2-3, with TRBD2 as a possible D gene (5 bases). The CDR3 sequence is 15 residues long. Trimming took 7 bases from V and 0 from J, leaving 15 bases between them. Germline assignment: CDR1 SGHRS and CDR2 YFSETQ. The CDR3 region has the DNA TGCGCCAGCGCCCCAGCGGCGGTGAGCACAGATACGCAGTATTTT. Residues: CASAPAAVSTDTQYF.

CDR3 coding DNA: TGCGCCAGCAGCTTGGGGACAGCGGGGGACTATGGCTACACCTTC. It yields the protein CASSLGTAGDYGYTF. This chain uses TRBV5-1 with TRBJ1-2; a weak D match, TRBD1 (6 bases). CDR3 length: 15 residues. Trimming took 0 bases from V and 3 from J, leaving 12 bases between them. Germline loops: CDR1 SGHRS, CDR2 YFSETQ.

The V gene is TRBV5-1, the J gene TRBJ1-1; D is perhaps TRBD1 (5 bases). The CDR3 consists of 14 residues. V gave up 0 bases and J gave up 5 bases, with 11 bases separating them. In germline, CDR1 is SGHRS, CDR2 YFSETQ. CDR3 DNA sequence: TGCGCCAGCAGCTTGGAGTCAGGGAGGACTGAAGCTTTCTTT. Its translation is CASSLESGRTEAFF.

The chain is built from TRBV7-9 and TRBJ2-1; D is ambiguous. The CDR3 contains 12 residues. Trimming removed 3 bases at V and 9 bases at J, with 9 bases between. The germline gives CDR1 SEHNR, CDR2 FQNEAQ (reference sequence). Written as DNA, the CDR3 is TGTGCCAGCAGCTTTGGCCAGGTTGAGCAGTTCTTC. It translates to CASSFGQVEQFF.

This clone came up a few times. The rearrangement uses TRBV5-4 and TRBJ1-4; D may be TRBD1 (6 bases). The V and J ends lost 6 bases and 8 bases respectively, with 17 bases between them. The V gene's germline CDR1 is SGHNT and CDR2 YYREEE (reference sequence). The CDR3 contains 14 residues. DNA of the CDR3: TGTGCCAGCACCCTCGGGGGGGCCGAAGAAAAACTGTTTTTT. This translates into CASTLGGAEEKLFF. Looking up the rest from reference TRBV5-4 and TRBJ1-4 gives the full variable domain: ETGVTQSPTHLIKTRGQQVTLRCSSQSGHNTVSWYQQALGQGPQFIFQYYREEENGRGNFPPRFSGLQFPNYSSELNVNALELDDSALYLCASTLGGAEEKLFFGSGTQLSVL.

This chain connects TRBV7-8 to TRBJ1-3; 7 nucleotides agree with TRBD1. The ends lost 5 bases at V and 0 bases at J; junction bases unmatched: 7. This CDR3 contains 16 residues. CDR1 SGHVS and CDR2 FQNEAQ come from the germline V gene. The CDR3 loop is CASSRGGSFSGNTIYF. The CDR3, as DNA: TGTGCCAGCAGCCGAGGGGGCAGCTTCTCTGGAAACACCATATATTTT.

J is TRBJ2-1 and V is TRBV7-2, with TRBD2 identical over 10 bases. V was clipped by 3 bases and J by 2 bases; unmatched bases: 4. The CDR3 runs to 16 residues. From germline, CDR1 is SGHTA and CDR2 FQGNSA. CDR3 sequence (DNA): TGTGCCAGCAGCTTTCTAGCGGGAGCAACCTACAATGAGCAGTTCTTC. Translating it yields CASSFLAGATYNEQFF.

The J gene is TRBJ1-5, the V gene TRBV7-9; 8 bases map to TRBD1. The CDR3 contains 16 residues. Germline V CDR1 and CDR2: SEHNR, FQNEAQ (reference sequence). After removal of 3 bases from V and 2 bases from J, the junction contained 6 bases not matched to a gene. The CDR3 sequence is CASSFGTGNGNQPQHF. The CDR3 nucleotides are TGTGCCAGCAGCTTCGGGACAGGAAACGGCAATCAGCCCCAGCATTTT.

This chain links TRBV27 with TRBJ2-5; D might be TRBD1 (6 bases). CDR1 is MNHEY, CDR2 SMNVEV, per germline (reference sequence). V was trimmed by 3 bases and J by 3 bases, leaving 11 bases between them. The CDR3 extends over 14 amino acids. In DNA, the CDR3 is TGTGCCAGCAGTTTGGTAGCAGGGGAAGAGACCCAGTACTTC. It is translated as CASSLVAGEETQYF.

The chain joins TRBV2 to TRBJ1-2; 7 bases fit TRBD1. V shed 6 bases and J 3 bases; nucleotides not matched to a gene: 4. The CDR3 covers 13 residues. Germline V gene sequence: CDR1 SNHLY, CDR2 FYNNEI. The CDR3 here is CASRGQTYYGYTF. CDR3 nucleotides: TGTGCCAGCAGGGGACAGACCTACTATGGCTACACCTTC. The full variable domain, with the rest looked up from reference TRBV2 and TRBJ1-2, is EPEVTQTPSHQVTQMGQEVILRCVPISNHLYFYWYRQILGQKVEFLVSFYNNEISEKSEIFDDQFSVERPDGSNFTLKIRSTKLEDSAMYFCASRGQTYYGYTFGSGTRLTVV.

The chain combines TRBV5-1 with TRBJ1-3; unclear D gene. This CDR3 has 17 amino acids. V dropped 0 bases and J dropped 0 bases, with 13 bases sitting between them. Germline CDR1 SGHRS, CDR2 YFSETQ. The CDR3 sequence: CASSLGLGGNSGNTIYF. In nucleotides, the CDR3 is TGCGCCAGCAGCTTGGGACTCGGAGGAAACTCTGGAAACACCATATATTTT.

This chain joins TRBV5-1 and TRBJ2-3, with D possibly TRBD1 on 6 matching bases. This CDR3 contains 14 residues. V was trimmed by 0 bases and J by 3 bases, leaving 8 bases between them. The germline gives CDR1 SGHRS, CDR2 YFSETQ. DNA for the CDR3: TGCGCCAGCAGCTTGGGCACAGGGACAGATACGCAGTATTTT. This sequence encodes CASSLGTGTDTQYF.